The clone carrying this TCR beta chain has a count of ten or more. What it recognizes is unknown. TCRdb processed the 5' RACE reads anew with MiXCR; each CDR3 protein has one entry. Here the sample spans about 30,000 distinct CDR3 sequences, roughly 6% being singletons. This specimen comes from a study of early T cells in non-severe SARS-CoV-2 infection. Study-wide results and caveats: Reliance on VDJdb matching favored anti-spike CD8 responses; private and CD4 specificities were missed.

Sequenced material: whole blood. The TCR was taken from an adult who was a healthcare worker with PCR-confirmed SARS-CoV-2 infection or an uninfected control (not recorded which).

CDR3 sequence: CASSQDPASFSTDTQYF. CDR3 nucleotides: TGTGCCAGCAGCCAAGACCCGGCTTCTTTTAGCACAGATACGCAGTATTTT. This chain uses TRBV4-2 with TRBJ2-3; D gene ambiguous. From germline, CDR1 is LGHNA and CDR2 YNFKEQ. CDR3 size: 17 residues. V shed 0 bases and J shed 0 bases, with 13 bases lying between them.